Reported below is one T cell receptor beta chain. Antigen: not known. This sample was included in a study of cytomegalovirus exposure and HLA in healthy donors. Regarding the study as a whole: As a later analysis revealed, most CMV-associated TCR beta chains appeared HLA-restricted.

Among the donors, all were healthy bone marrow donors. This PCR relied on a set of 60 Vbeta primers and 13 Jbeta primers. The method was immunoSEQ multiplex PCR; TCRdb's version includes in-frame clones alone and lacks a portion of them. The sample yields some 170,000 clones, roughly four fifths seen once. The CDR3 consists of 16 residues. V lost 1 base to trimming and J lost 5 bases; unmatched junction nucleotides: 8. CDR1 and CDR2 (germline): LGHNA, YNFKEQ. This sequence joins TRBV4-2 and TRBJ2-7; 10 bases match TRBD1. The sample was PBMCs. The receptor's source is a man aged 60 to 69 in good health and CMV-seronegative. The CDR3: CASSQAGAGTGDEQYF. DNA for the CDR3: TGTGCCAGCAGCCAAGCGGGTGCCGGGACAGGGGACGAGCAGTACTTC.